The clone carrying this T cell receptor (beta chain) was counted between two and nine times. Its antigen is as yet unknown. TCRdb passed the RT-PCR reads through MiXCR, listing each CDR3 protein once. The top ten hold less than 4% of the sample, which has 500,000 or so distinct CDR3 sequences, more than 15% seen once. Germline values: CDR1 KGHSH, CDR2 LQKENI. The V end was cut by 10 bases, the J end by 11 bases, with 16 bases between. The CDR3 totals 11 residues. The data were obtained in a study of response to subunit inactivated influenza vaccine. General study findings and limits: The authors suggested that every seasonal influenza vaccination recruits few new T cells.

The specimen comprised CD4+ T cells sorted from PBMCs, sampled around 25 months after vaccination. This TCR was recovered from a man aged 50 to 69 who received an inactivated influenza vaccine. The chain is built from TRBV18 and TRBJ2-3; D may be TRBD1 (6 bases). CDR3 protein: CANYRAELQYF. CDR3 DNA sequence: TGTGCCAACTACAGGGCCGAGTTGCAGTATTTT.